A single sample is the source of the 24 T cell receptor beta chains below, sequenced in a study of identical twins. From the 5' RACE reads, TCRdb called clonotypes with MiXCR, one entry per CDR3 protein. The profile shows about 720,000 distinct CDR3 sequences, over 8.5% of them singletons. These same data were also listed under a study on yellow fever vaccine responses in identical twins.

Sample: PBMCs. Source of these receptors: a woman younger than 30 in good health.

The rearrangement joins TRBV6-6 to TRBJ1-5, with D unclear. The CDR3 is made up of 13 amino acids. CDR1 is MNHNY, CDR2 SVGAGI, per germline (reference sequence). Trimming left V 0 bases short and J 11 bases short, with 11 bases between. CDR3 DNA sequence: TGTGCCAGCAGTTACTCGAATGGAGGAGCCCAGCATTTT. Amino acids: CASSYSNGGAQHF.

The chain is built from TRBV20-1 and TRBJ2-7, with D perhaps matching TRBD2 (5 bases). CDR3 length equals 13 residues. The germline gives CDR1 DFQATT, CDR2 SNEGSKA (reference sequence). Trimming took 2 bases from V and 3 from J, leaving 11 bases between them. This chain's CDR3 is CSARSGLDYEQYF. CDR3 sequence (DNA): TGCAGTGCTAGATCGGGGTTGGACTACGAGCAGTACTTC.

There are a few counts of this clonotype. V is TRBV29-1 and J is TRBJ2-5; D gene uncertain. The CDR3 has 12 amino acids. Trimming cost V 0 bases and J 3 bases, with 5 bases left between them. CDR1 is SQVTM and CDR2 is ANQGSEA in the germline V gene. Here the CDR3 DNA reads TGCAGCGTTGAAGAAGGTGAAGAGACCCAGTACTTC. Its translation: CSVEEGEETQYF.

The J gene is TRBJ2-7, the V gene TRBV28; possible D gene TRBD1, 5 bases. Germline CDR1 and CDR2: MDHEN and SYDVKM. Trimming cost V 2 bases and J 5 bases, with 13 bases left between them. This CDR3 spans 14 amino acids. CDR3 DNA sequence: TGTGCCAGCAGTTTAACGCAGGGTGGGGACGAGCAGTACTTC. This translates into CASSLTQGGDEQYF. The full variable domain, its missing parts supplied by reference TRBV28 and TRBJ2-7, is DVKVTQSSRYLVKRTGEKVFLECVQDMDHENMFWYRQDPGLGLRLIYFSYDVKMKEKGDIPEGYSVSREKKERFSLILESASTNQTSMYLCASSLTQGGDEQYFGPGTRLTVT.

V is TRBV7-2 and J is TRBJ2-3, with 10 positions matching TRBD2. The CDR3 has 15 amino acids. Germline V gene lookup returns CDR1 SGHTA and CDR2 FQGNSA. V lost 5 bases, J lost 4 bases, and 6 bases stayed unmatched. CDR3 protein: CASSPSGRSSDTQYF. The CDR3 DNA is TGTGCCAGCAGCCCTAGCGGGAGAAGCTCAGATACGCAGTATTTT.

This clonotype was observed many times. This chain connects TRBV2 to TRBJ2-3, with 7 bases matching TRBD2. The V gene end was trimmed by 6 bases and the J gene end by 3 bases; junction bases not matched to a gene: 6. CDR3 size: 14 residues. The germline V gene encodes CDR1 SNHLY and CDR2 FYNNEI. In DNA, the CDR3 is TGTGCCAGCAGACTAAGCGGGAAGACAGATACGCAGTATTTT. It yields the protein CASRLSGKTDTQYF.

This clonotype was observed many times. This chain joins TRBV12-3 or TRBV12-4 and TRBJ1-2; 10 bases map to TRBD1. There are 15 residues in the CDR3. J was trimmed by 8 bases and V by 6 bases; bases with no gene match: 12. The CDR3 sequence: CASSPDRGVVLGYTF. The CDR3, as DNA: TGTGCCAGCAGCCCGGACAGGGGGGTGGTGTTAGGCTACACCTTC.

This clonotype appeared a few times. This chain uses TRBV12-3 or TRBV12-4 with TRBJ1-6, with D perhaps matching TRBD1 (5 bases). The ends were cut back, 2 bases at V and 7 bases at J, with 15 bases in the middle. This CDR3 comprises 16 residues. The CDR3 nucleotides read TGTGCCAGCAGTTTAAAATGGACATTGCCCAATTCACCCCTCCACTTT. It yields the protein CASSLKWTLPNSPLHF.

This clonotype turned up a few times. The chain links TRBV29-1 to TRBJ2-7; tentative D call: TRBD2 (6 bases). CDR1 is SQVTM, CDR2 ANQGSEA, per germline. V was shortened by 6 bases and J by 3 bases, with 12 bases between the two germline ends. This CDR3 has 12 amino acids. Here the CDR3 DNA reads TGCAGCGTCGCCGGCGGGAACTACGAGCAGTACTTC. This codes for CSVAGGNYEQYF.

V gene TRBV20-1 combines with J gene TRBJ2-5; TRBD1 agrees at 10 bases. The CDR3 contains 16 residues. Unmatched junction bases numbered 8, after V lost 3 bases and J lost 1 base. Germline lookup yields CDR1 DFQATT and CDR2 SNEGSKA (reference sequence). Written as DNA, the CDR3 is TGCAGTGCTAGTGGTGCGGGACAGGGGTCCCAAGAGACCCAGTACTTC. It yields the protein CSASGAGQGSQETQYF.

This clonotype was observed a handful of times. The CDR3 DNA follows: TGTGCCAGCAGCTTAGCGAGACTAGCGGGGGCGTATCAAGAGACCCAGTACTTC. It encodes CASSLARLAGAYQETQYF. J is TRBJ2-5 and V is TRBV11-1, with TRBD2 matching 12 bases. CDR3 length: 18 amino acids. The germline V gene has CDR1 SGHAT and CDR2 FQDESV (reference sequence). Germline trimming cut 0 bases from V and 2 bases from J; bases unmatched to any gene: 7.

The V gene is TRBV2, the J gene TRBJ1-4; 8 bases are shared with TRBD1. The CDR3 totals 16 residues. Germline loops: CDR1 SNHLY, CDR2 FYNNEI. The V gene end was trimmed by 4 bases and the J gene end by 2 bases; junction bases not matched to a gene: 6. This chain's CDR3 is CASSAQGALTNEKLFF. CDR3 DNA: TGTGCCAGCAGTGCCCAGGGGGCTTTGACTAATGAAAAACTGTTTTTT.

This clonotype turned up a few times. CDR3 protein: CASSQAEGGLPGELFF. CDR3 coding DNA: TGCGCCAGCAGCCAGGCAGAGGGGGGTCTGCCCGGGGAGCTGTTTTTT. This chain connects TRBV4-1 to TRBJ2-2; D tentatively fits TRBD1 or TRBD2 (6 bases each). Trimming pared 3 bases from V and 6 bases from J, leaving 17 bases between. CDR3 length: 16 amino acids. Per the germline V gene, CDR1 is MGHRA and CDR2 is YSYEKL.

In this sample, this clonotype turned up once. The genes are TRBV5-1 and TRBJ2-5; D not certain. The CDR3 sequence is 15 residues long. The V end lost 1 base, the J end lost 2 bases, and 12 bases lay between the germline ends. CDR1 is SGHRS, CDR2 YFSETQ, per germline. CDR3 residues: CASSLWLVSQETQYF. CDR3 nucleotide sequence: TGCGCCAGCAGCTTGTGGCTAGTATCGCAAGAGACCCAGTACTTC. The complete variable domain, with remaining parts taken from reference TRBV5-1 and TRBJ2-5, reads KAGVTQTPRYLIKTRGQQVTLSCSPISGHRSVSWYQQTPGQGLQFLFEYFSETQRNKGNFPGRFSGRQFSNSRSEMNVSTLELGDSALYLCASSLWLVSQETQYFGPGTRLLVL.

This clonotype was found many times. The chain carries TRBV28 and TRBJ2-7; possibly TRBD1 for D (5 bases). This CDR3 is built from 14 residues. Per germline, CDR1 MDHEN and CDR2 SYDVKM. The V end lost 4 bases, the J end lost 0 bases, and 10 bases lay between the germline ends. The chain's CDR3 is CASSSYRPSYEQYF. DNA of the CDR3: TGTGCCAGCAGTTCCTACAGGCCCTCCTACGAGCAGTACTTC.

This clonotype was seen a few times. The chain has TRBV28 and TRBJ1-2; 8 bases agree with TRBD1. V was pared by 5 bases and J by 5 bases, with 7 bases of the junction left unmatched. The CDR3 is 14 amino acids. The germline V gene has CDR1 MDHEN and CDR2 SYDVKM. In DNA form, the CDR3 reads TGTGCCAGCAGTGTGGACAGGGTCTCTTATGGCTACACCTTC. It encodes CASSVDRVSYGYTF.

This clonotype was seen many times. The genes are TRBV20-1 and TRBJ2-3; D unresolved. Per the germline V gene, CDR1 is DFQATT and CDR2 is SNEGSKA (reference sequence). V was cut by 3 bases and J by 4 bases, with 2 bases left in between. CDR3 length: 10 amino acids. The CDR3 spells CSASADTQYF. CDR3 DNA: TGCAGTGCTAGCGCAGATACGCAGTATTTT.

The sample holds a few counts of this clonotype. V gene TRBV7-2 combines with J gene TRBJ2-2; 7 nucleotides agree with TRBD1. The CDR3 length is 17 residues. With 1 base clipped from V and 9 bases from J, the junction kept 14 bases outside the gene matches. Germline V lookup: CDR1 SGHTA, CDR2 FQGNSA. CDR3 DNA sequence: TGTGCCAGCAGCTTAGTAGGACCCGGGACAGCTTACCGGGAGCTGTTTTTT. Amino acids: CASSLVGPGTAYRELFF.

The CDR3 protein is CASSYSRGHDRGASTDTQYF. CDR3 coding DNA: TGTGCCAGCAGTTACTCGAGAGGGCACGACAGGGGCGCTAGCACAGATACGCAGTATTTT. V is TRBV6-2 or TRBV6-3 and J is TRBJ2-3, with 8 nucleotides matching TRBD1. The length of the CDR3 is 20 residues. V lost 0 bases to trimming and J lost 0 bases; unmatched junction nucleotides: 14. Germline loops: CDR1 MNHEY, CDR2 SVGEGT.

This clonotype was observed a handful of times. The rearrangement joins TRBV7-9 to TRBJ1-6, with D unclear. CDR1 and CDR2 from the germline V gene are SEHNR and FQNEAQ (reference sequence). The CDR3 is 15 residues long. V gave up 1 base and J gave up 9 bases, with 13 bases separating them. Here the CDR3 reads CASSLEAGSGSPLHF. The CDR3 coding sequence is TGTGCCAGCAGCTTAGAGGCGGGTTCGGGTTCACCCCTCCACTTT.

The CDR3 region is CASSSAGGREQFF. CDR3 DNA: TGTGCCAGCAGCTCGGCAGGGGGCCGTGAGCAGTTCTTC. The chain links TRBV7-2 to TRBJ2-1, with TRBD1 identical over 8 bases. The germline V gene encodes CDR1 SGHTA and CDR2 FQGNSA. Unmatched junction bases numbered 5, after V lost 4 bases and J lost 9 bases. The CDR3 sequence is 13 residues long. Combining the CDR3 with reference TRBV7-2 and TRBJ2-1 gives the whole variable domain GAGVSQSPSNKVTEKGKDVELRCDPISGHTALYWYRQSLGQGLEFLIYFQGNSAPDKSGLPSDRFSAERTGGSVSTLTIQRTQQEDSAVYLCASSSAGGREQFFGPGTRLTVL.

This chain's CDR3 is CASSRRDSVTYEQYF. Here the CDR3 DNA reads TGTGCCAGCAGTCGCCGGGACTCGGTCACCTACGAGCAGTACTTC. V and J are TRBV6-2 or TRBV6-3 and TRBJ2-7, with TRBD2 as a possible D gene (6 bases). CDR1 MNHEY and CDR2 SVGEGT come from the germline V gene. Trimming took 5 bases from V and 2 from J, leaving 16 bases between them. This CDR3 has 15 amino acids.

On this clonotype: Just one base apart from a much larger clone, this may be a read error. The chain employs TRBV12-3 or TRBV12-4 and TRBJ2-3; tentatively, D is TRBD2 (5 bases). The V gene lost 1 base and the J gene lost 7 bases, with 15 bases spanning the gap. The CDR3 sequence is 15 residues long. The CDR3 DNA follows: TGTGCCAGCAGTTTAGGAGGGCAGAATACAAATACGCAGTATTTT. Protein: CASSLGGQNTNTQYF.

This chain uses TRBV20-1 with TRBJ1-6, with TRBD1 identical over 9 bases. The CDR3 totals 14 residues. V lost 3 bases, J lost 10 bases, and 7 bases stayed unmatched. Germline CDR1 and CDR2: DFQATT and SNEGSKA (reference sequence). Written as DNA, the CDR3 is TGCAGTGCTAGGTCACAGGGGGCAGGGTCACCCCTCCACTTT. Its protein is CSARSQGAGSPLHF.